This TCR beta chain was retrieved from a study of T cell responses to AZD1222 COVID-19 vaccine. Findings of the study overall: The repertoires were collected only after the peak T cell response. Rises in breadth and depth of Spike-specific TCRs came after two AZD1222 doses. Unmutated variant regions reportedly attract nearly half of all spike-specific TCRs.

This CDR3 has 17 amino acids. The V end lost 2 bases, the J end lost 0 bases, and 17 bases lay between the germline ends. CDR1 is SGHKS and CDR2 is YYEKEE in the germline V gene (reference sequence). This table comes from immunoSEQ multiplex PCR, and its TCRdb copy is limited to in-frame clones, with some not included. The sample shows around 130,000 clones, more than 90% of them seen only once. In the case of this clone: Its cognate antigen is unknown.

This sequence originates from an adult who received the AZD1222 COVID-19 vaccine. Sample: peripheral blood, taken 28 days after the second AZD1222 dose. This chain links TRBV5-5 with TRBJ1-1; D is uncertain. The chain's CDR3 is CASSFEPGGRLNTEAFF. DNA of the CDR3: TGTGCCAGCAGCTTCGAGCCGGGTGGGCGGTTGAACACTGAAGCTTTCTTT.